This is a list of T cell receptor beta chains from one sample in a study of T cells in Graves' hyperthyroidism and ophthalmopathy. TCRdb redid the calling of the multiplex PCR reads with MiXCR, one entry per CDR3 protein. The table lists 500,000 to 550,000 distinct CDR3 sequences, nearly 20% of them singletons. The sequenced sample consisted of blood. These receptors originate from a man aged 35 to 55 with Graves' ophthalmopathy. Each CDR3 is given with its conserved first and last residue. A D gene is named only where the DNA matches it firmly. Clone size is shown for a subset of rows, as once, few, many or a class of expanded clone.

V gene: TRBV7-2; clone size: many; J gene: TRBJ1-2; D gene: TRBD1; CDR3 protein: CASSTLGRGTDNGYTF; CDR3 DNA: TGTGCCAGCAGCACCCTTGGCCGCGGGACAGATAATGGCTACACCTTC
V gene: TRBV5-1; clone size: -; J gene: TRBJ1-2; D gene: TRBD1; CDR3 protein: CASSLRQGDNYGYTF; CDR3 DNA: TGCGCCAGCAGCTTGCGACAGGGCGACAACTATGGCTACACCTTC
V gene: TRBV28; clone size: -; J gene: TRBJ2-7; D gene: TRBD2; CDR3 protein: CASSALLGLAGGRTYEQYF; CDR3 DNA: TGTGCCAGCAGCGCCCTACTAGGACTAGCGGGAGGTAGGACCTACGAGCAGTACTTC
V gene: TRBV20-1; clone size: -; J gene: TRBJ2-7; D gene: -; CDR3 protein: CSANRGGWDEQYF; CDR3 DNA: TGCAGTGCTAACAGGGGAGGGTGGGACGAGCAGTACTTC
V gene: TRBV7-2; clone size: many; J gene: TRBJ2-7; D gene: -; CDR3 protein: CASSLEPRGEQYF; CDR3 DNA: TGTGCCAGCAGCTTAGAACCCCGAGGCGAGCAGTACTTC
V gene: TRBV2; clone size: many; J gene: TRBJ2-5; D gene: TRBD2; CDR3 protein: CASSDPRLAMETQYF; CDR3 DNA: TGTGCCAGCAGCGACCCTCGACTAGCGATGGAGACCCAGTACTTC
V gene: TRBV18; clone size: few; J gene: TRBJ2-3; D gene: -; CDR3 protein: CASSGYRGLGTDTQYF; CDR3 DNA: TGTGCCAGCTCAGGCTACAGGGGACTGGGGACAGATACGCAGTATTTT
V gene: TRBV9; clone size: -; J gene: TRBJ2-1; D gene: TRBD2; CDR3 protein: CASSAGLAGASSYNEQFF; CDR3 DNA: TGTGCCAGCAGCGCAGGACTAGCGGGGGCCAGCTCCTACAATGAGCAGTTCTTC
V gene: TRBV2; clone size: few; J gene: TRBJ2-3; D gene: -; CDR3 protein: CASSEIGPYTDTQYF; CDR3 DNA: TGTGCCAGCAGTGAAATTGGGCCCTACACAGATACGCAGTATTTT
V gene: TRBV6-2/TRBV6-3; clone size: -; J gene: TRBJ2-7; D gene: TRBD2; CDR3 protein: CASSPTSGGISSYEQYF; CDR3 DNA: TGTGCCAGCAGCCCTACTAGCGGGGGGATCAGCTCCTACGAGCAGTACTTC
V gene: TRBV7-9; clone size: -; J gene: TRBJ2-7; D gene: -; CDR3 protein: CASSRHLASYEQYF; CDR3 DNA: TGTGCCAGCAGCCGTCATCTAGCTTCCTACGAGCAGTACTTC
V gene: TRBV14; clone size: -; J gene: TRBJ1-2; D gene: -; CDR3 protein: CASSLKAWGGSQWLHYGYTF; CDR3 DNA: TGTGCCAGCAGCTTAAAAGCCTGGGGGGGATCACAGTGGCTCCACTATGGCTACACCTTC
V gene: TRBV2; clone size: many; J gene: TRBJ2-7; D gene: -; CDR3 protein: CASRGGGGPYEQYF; CDR3 DNA: TGTGCCAGCCGCGGGGGCGGCGGTCCCTACGAGCAGTACTTC
V gene: TRBV30; clone size: -; J gene: TRBJ1-2; D gene: TRBD1; CDR3 protein: CAWRPGQGNGYTF; CDR3 DNA: TGTGCCTGGAGACCGGGACAGGGGAATGGCTACACCTTC
V gene: TRBV3-1; clone size: few; J gene: TRBJ2-2; D gene: -; CDR3 protein: CASSQGPGGHTGELFF; CDR3 DNA: TGTGCCAGCAGCCAAGGACCGGGGGGCCACACCGGGGAGCTGTTTTTT
V gene: TRBV7-8; clone size: many; J gene: TRBJ2-5; D gene: TRBD2; CDR3 protein: CASSSWTSGGRETQYF; CDR3 DNA: TGTGCCAGCAGCTCGTGGACTAGCGGGGGCCGAGAGACCCAGTACTTC
V gene: TRBV29-1; clone size: -; J gene: TRBJ2-5; D gene: -; CDR3 protein: CSGQVQETQYF; CDR3 DNA: TGCAGCGGACAGGTTCAAGAGACCCAGTACTTC
V gene: TRBV20-1; clone size: -; J gene: TRBJ2-1; D gene: -; CDR3 protein: CSARDLRADEQFF; CDR3 DNA: TGCAGTGCTAGAGATCTGAGGGCGGATGAGCAGTTCTTC
V gene: TRBV5-1; clone size: -; J gene: TRBJ2-2; D gene: -; CDR3 protein: CASTQNANTGELFF; CDR3 DNA: TGCGCCAGCACCCAAAACGCGAACACCGGGGAGCTGTTTTTT
V gene: TRBV6-1; clone size: -; J gene: TRBJ2-3; D gene: -; CDR3 protein: CASSLKGGRTDTQYF; CDR3 DNA: TGTGCCAGCAGCTTGAAGGGGGGACGTACAGATACGCAGTATTTT
V gene: TRBV20-1; clone size: -; J gene: TRBJ2-7; D gene: -; CDR3 protein: CSVIGEALGEQYF; CDR3 DNA: TGCAGTGTCATCGGGGAGGCCTTAGGGGAGCAGTACTTC
V gene: TRBV19; clone size: -; J gene: TRBJ2-3; D gene: -; CDR3 protein: CASSIDETTVQYF; CDR3 DNA: TGTGCCAGTAGTATAGATGAGACCACTGTGCAGTATTTT
V gene: TRBV12-3/TRBV12-4; clone size: -; J gene: TRBJ1-2; D gene: -; CDR3 protein: CASSLGGGPRYGYTF; CDR3 DNA: TGTGCCAGCAGTTTAGGGGGGGGCCCTCGCTATGGCTACACCTTC
V gene: TRBV3-1; clone size: many; J gene: TRBJ1-1; D gene: -; CDR3 protein: CASSQQGNTEAFF; CDR3 DNA: TGTGCCAGCAGCCAACAGGGGAACACTGAAGCTTTCTTT
V gene: TRBV28; clone size: -; J gene: TRBJ1-5; D gene: -; CDR3 protein: CASSLVGAKYQPQHF; CDR3 DNA: TGTGCCAGCAGCCTCGTAGGGGCGAAATATCAGCCCCAGCATTTT
V gene: TRBV12-3/TRBV12-4; clone size: many; J gene: TRBJ1-1; D gene: TRBD1; CDR3 protein: CASTPSRGQYAFF; CDR3 DNA: TGTGCCAGCACCCCCTCGAGGGGGCAGTACGCTTTCTTT
V gene: TRBV20-1; clone size: few; J gene: TRBJ2-1; D gene: TRBD2; CDR3 protein: CSARDLTSGEGSEQFF; CDR3 DNA: TGCAGTGCTAGAGATCTAACTAGCGGGGAGGGGAGTGAGCAGTTCTTC
V gene: TRBV11-2; clone size: -; J gene: TRBJ2-5; D gene: TRBD2; CDR3 protein: CASGYPPTGTSGFQETQYF; CDR3 DNA: TGTGCCAGCGGATACCCCCCTACCGGGACTAGCGGGTTTCAAGAGACCCAGTACTTC
V gene: TRBV27; clone size: few; J gene: TRBJ2-2; D gene: -; CDR3 protein: CASSLLTTNTGELFF; CDR3 DNA: TGTGCCAGCAGTTTACTAACAACGAACACCGGGGAGCTGTTTTTT
V gene: TRBV6-2/TRBV6-3; clone size: -; J gene: TRBJ2-1; D gene: TRBD2; CDR3 protein: CASSLPLSGGAGEQFF; CDR3 DNA: TGTGCCAGCAGTTTACCTCTTAGCGGGGGGGCTGGTGAGCAGTTCTTC
V gene: TRBV5-1; clone size: -; J gene: TRBJ2-2; D gene: -; CDR3 protein: CASSGNANTGELFF; CDR3 DNA: TGCGCCAGCAGTGGGAACGCCAACACCGGGGAGCTGTTTTTT
V gene: TRBV6-5; clone size: few; J gene: TRBJ2-3; D gene: TRBD2; CDR3 protein: CASSYSETSGRAEETDTQYF; CDR3 DNA: TGTGCCAGCAGTTACTCCGAGACTAGCGGGAGGGCCGAGGAAACAGATACGCAGTATTTT
V gene: TRBV28; clone size: -; J gene: TRBJ1-6; D gene: TRBD1; CDR3 protein: CASRPSTGSMPPLHF; CDR3 DNA: TGTGCCAGCAGACCTTCGACAGGGTCTATGCCACCCCTCCACTTT
V gene: TRBV9; clone size: -; J gene: TRBJ1-1; D gene: -; CDR3 protein: CASSPGVDRSNTEAFF; CDR3 DNA: TGTGCCAGCAGCCCGGGGGTCGACAGGTCGAACACTGAAGCTTTCTTT
V gene: TRBV27; clone size: many; J gene: TRBJ2-1; D gene: TRBD2; CDR3 protein: CASSLRTSGGSTNEQFF; CDR3 DNA: TGTGCCAGCAGTTTAAGGACTAGCGGGGGGAGTACGAATGAGCAGTTCTTC
V gene: TRBV11-2; clone size: few; J gene: TRBJ2-1; D gene: -; CDR3 protein: CASRGGYGSYNEQFF; CDR3 DNA: TGTGCCAGTCGCGGAGGGTATGGGTCCTACAATGAGCAGTTCTTC
V gene: TRBV10-3; clone size: few; J gene: TRBJ2-1; D gene: TRBD2; CDR3 protein: CAISSLASEQFF; CDR3 DNA: TGTGCCATCAGCTCACTAGCGTCTGAGCAGTTCTTC
V gene: TRBV6-2/TRBV6-3; clone size: few; J gene: TRBJ2-1; D gene: -; CDR3 protein: CASSYYLTMSEQFF; CDR3 DNA: TGTGCCAGCAGTTACTATCTCACAATGAGTGAGCAGTTCTTC
V gene: TRBV19; clone size: -; J gene: TRBJ1-1; D gene: -; CDR3 protein: CASRSPVSAFF; CDR3 DNA: TGTGCCAGTAGATCCCCGGTGAGCGCTTTCTTT
V gene: TRBV25-1; clone size: -; J gene: TRBJ2-5; D gene: TRBD2; CDR3 protein: CASSDPGGAGETQYF; CDR3 DNA: TGTGCCAGCAGTGACCCCGGGGGGGCCGGAGAGACCCAGTACTTC
V gene: TRBV27; clone size: few; J gene: TRBJ2-7; D gene: -; CDR3 protein: CASSDTGREQYF; CDR3 DNA: TGTGCCAGCAGTGACACAGGGAGGGAGCAGTACTTC
V gene: TRBV7-2; clone size: once; J gene: TRBJ2-5; D gene: -; CDR3 protein: CASSLVAGWETQYF; CDR3 DNA: TGTGCCAGCAGCTTAGTGGCGGGTTGGGAGACCCAGTACTTC
V gene: TRBV14; clone size: -; J gene: TRBJ2-5; D gene: -; CDR3 protein: CASSQEPLAGTQYF; CDR3 DNA: TGTGCCAGCAGCCAAGAACCTTTGGCGGGGACCCAGTACTTC
V gene: TRBV18; clone size: many; J gene: TRBJ1-4; D gene: -; CDR3 protein: CASSNAVGEKLFF; CDR3 DNA: TGTGCCAGCTCGAACGCTGTGGGTGAAAAACTGTTTTTT
V gene: TRBV7-6; clone size: many; J gene: TRBJ2-7; D gene: -; CDR3 protein: CASSSRLGGEQYF; CDR3 DNA: TGTGCCAGCAGCTCGCGACTAGGGGGAGAGCAGTACTTC
V gene: TRBV3-1; clone size: -; J gene: TRBJ2-5; D gene: TRBD2; CDR3 protein: CASSQLAGGETQYF; CDR3 DNA: TGTGCCAGCAGCCAACTAGCGGGGGGAGAGACCCAGTACTTC
V gene: TRBV7-9; clone size: many; J gene: TRBJ2-2; D gene: TRBD1; CDR3 protein: CASSFGQAGELFF; CDR3 DNA: TGTGCCAGCAGCTTTGGACAGGCCGGGGAGCTGTTTTTT
V gene: TRBV28; clone size: few; J gene: TRBJ2-1; D gene: -; CDR3 protein: CASSFGAQEFF; CDR3 DNA: TGTGCCAGCAGTTTTGGGGCGCAAGAGTTCTTC
V gene: TRBV3-1; clone size: many; J gene: TRBJ1-1; D gene: -; CDR3 protein: CASSPLVRVMNTEAFF; CDR3 DNA: TGTGCCAGCAGCCCCCTCGTGCGAGTAATGAACACTGAAGCTTTCTTT
V gene: TRBV3-1; clone size: many; J gene: TRBJ1-2; D gene: -; CDR3 protein: CASSQDRTNYGYTF; CDR3 DNA: TGTGCCAGCAGCCAAGACAGGACTAACTATGGCTACACCTTC
V gene: TRBV28; clone size: few; J gene: TRBJ2-7; D gene: -; CDR3 protein: CASSPPGYQRYEQYF; CDR3 DNA: TGTGCCAGCAGCCCCCCGGGCTATCAAAGATACGAGCAGTACTTC
V gene: TRBV4-1; clone size: once; J gene: TRBJ2-7; D gene: -; CDR3 protein: CASSQETGAVYEQYF; CDR3 DNA: TGCGCCAGCAGCCAAGAGACGGGGGCAGTCTACGAGCAGTACTTC
V gene: TRBV6-1; clone size: few; J gene: TRBJ2-1; D gene: -; CDR3 protein: CASSLSLARAYNEQFF; CDR3 DNA: TGTGCCAGCAGTCTTTCCTTAGCGCGAGCCTACAATGAGCAGTTCTTC
V gene: TRBV12-5; clone size: -; J gene: TRBJ2-1; D gene: -; CDR3 protein: CASGSEPGTFNEQFF; CDR3 DNA: TGTGCTAGTGGATCAGAACCTGGGACCTTCAATGAGCAGTTCTTC
V gene: TRBV6-1; clone size: -; J gene: TRBJ2-1; D gene: TRBD1; CDR3 protein: CASSLPGQGFFEQFF; CDR3 DNA: TGTGCCAGCAGTCTTCCGGGACAGGGGTTCTTTGAGCAGTTCTTC
V gene: TRBV5-6; clone size: few; J gene: TRBJ1-2; D gene: -; CDR3 protein: CASSLGVTVDGYTF; CDR3 DNA: TGTGCCAGCAGCTTGGGTGTCACCGTGGATGGCTACACCTTC
V gene: TRBV13; clone size: -; J gene: TRBJ1-3; D gene: -; CDR3 protein: CASSSGRTSGNTIYF; CDR3 DNA: TGTGCCAGCAGCTCCGGACGGACCTCTGGAAACACCATATATTTT
V gene: TRBV6-2/TRBV6-3; clone size: -; J gene: TRBJ2-4; D gene: -; CDR3 protein: CASSYRPSGRGKNIQYF; CDR3 DNA: TGTGCCAGCAGTTACCGACCATCGGGGCGGGGCAAAAACATTCAGTACTTC